Shown below are 14 T cell receptor beta chains from a single sample sequenced in a study of OX40 agonist ivuxolimab in advanced cancers. Assay used: immunoSEQ multiplex PCR; TCRdb lists only in-frame clones, some missing. The sample lists fewer than 90,000 clones, approximately 83% occurring once. This specimen consisted of CD4+ or CD8+ T cells sorted from blood, obtained in a trial of the OX40 agonist ivuxolimab. The receptors derive from an adult with an advanced solid tumor such as melanoma, head and neck, liver or kidney cancer.

This chain joins TRBV6-5 and TRBJ2-5, with D perhaps matching TRBD1 (6 bases). CDR3 length: 16 residues. The germline gives CDR1 MNHEY, CDR2 SVGAGI. V shed 3 bases and J shed 4 bases, with 18 bases lying between them. DNA for the CDR3: TGTGCCAGCAGTTATGATGGGGGCGCGAAGAGAGAGACCCAGTACTTC. This translates into CASSYDGGAKRETQYF.

Only a few counts were recorded for this clone. This rearrangement joins TRBV19 to TRBJ1-5; perhaps TRBD1 as D (6 bases). Germline V gene data show CDR1 as LNHDA and CDR2 as SQIVND (reference sequence). The V end lost 1 base, the J end lost 4 bases, and 14 bases lay between the germline ends. The CDR3 spans 16 residues. CDR3 sequence (DNA): TGTGCCAGTAGTATAGGGGGGACATTACCGAATCAGCCCCAGCATTTT. The encoded protein is CASSIGGTLPNQPQHF.

CDR3 nucleotide sequence: TGCGCCAGCAGCCAGGGGCCGGGACAGGGCTCCTACAATGAGCAGTTCTTC. Translating gives CASSQGPGQGSYNEQFF. This sequence joins TRBV4-1 and TRBJ2-1; 9 nucleotides line up with TRBD1. Germline V CDR1 and CDR2: MGHRA, YSYEKL. V was pared by 3 bases and J by 0 bases, with 6 bases of the junction left unmatched. The CDR3 is 17 residues long.

The chain carries TRBV10-3 and TRBJ1-5; no clear D gene. This CDR3 contains 16 residues. Germline CDR1 and CDR2: ENHRY and SYGVKD. V was trimmed by 0 bases and J by 2 bases, leaving 11 bases between them. The CDR3 loop is CAISESKAIGNQPQHF. In DNA form, the CDR3 reads TGTGCCATCAGTGAGTCGAAGGCCATAGGCAATCAGCCCCAGCATTTT.

Only a few counts were recorded for this clone. V is TRBV30 and J is TRBJ1-1; D unclear. The germline CDR1 and CDR2 sequences are GTSNPN and SVGIG (reference sequence). Trimming pared 1 base from V and 8 bases from J, leaving 8 bases between. The CDR3 extends over 11 amino acids. The CDR3 DNA is TGTGCCTGGAGTGGGGTGTGGGAAGCTTTCTTT. As protein: CAWSGVWEAFF.

This clone was observed a few times. This sequence joins TRBV5-1 and TRBJ1-6, with a tentative D call TRBD1 (5 bases). This CDR3 has 15 residues. The germline gives CDR1 SGHRS, CDR2 YFSETQ. Trimming left V 0 bases short and J 7 bases short, with 11 bases between. The CDR3 DNA reads TGCGCCAGCAGCTTGGCGGGGGAGGGCAATTCACCCCTCCACTTT. Translating it yields CASSLAGEGNSPLHF.

The rearrangement joins TRBV10-1 to TRBJ1-4; D is perhaps TRBD1 (5 bases). Germline V lookup: CDR1 WNHNN, CDR2 SYGVQD (reference sequence). CDR3 length equals 15 residues. V lost 2 bases to trimming and J lost 0 bases, with 7 bases between them. The CDR3 DNA follows: TGCGCCAGCAGTGAGAGGGGAGCAACTAATGAAAAACTGTTTTTT. Translation gives CASSERGATNEKLFF.

This clone was seen only once. This chain links TRBV9 with TRBJ1-1; no definite D call. This CDR3 comprises 15 residues. Germline lookup yields CDR1 SGDLS and CDR2 YYNGEE. V lost 0 bases to trimming and J lost 2 bases, with 11 bases between them. CDR3 bases: TGTGCCAGCAGCGTAGTTAGCGGACGAAACACTGAAGCTTTCTTT. Its translation: CASSVVSGRNTEAFF.

The chain uses TRBV10-3 and TRBJ1-2, with TRBD1 matching over 7 bases. V lost 4 bases, J lost 2 bases, and 7 bases stayed unmatched. The CDR3 is 15 residues long. Germline CDR1 and CDR2: ENHRY and SYGVKD. CDR3 nucleotide sequence: TGTGCCATCAGTGGGGGACAGAAAAAAAACTATGGCTACACCTTC. This encodes CAISGGQKKNYGYTF.

The V gene is TRBV7-2, the J gene TRBJ2-3, with D possibly matching TRBD2 (6 bases). The CDR3 covers 14 residues. Trimming stripped 5 bases from V and 6 bases from J, with 15 bases between. Germline V gives CDR1 SGHTA, CDR2 FQGNSA. The CDR3 here is CASSLQGGGDTQYF. The CDR3, as DNA: TGTGCCAGCAGCCTCCAGGGTGGAGGGGATACGCAGTATTTT.

The rearrangement uses TRBV9 and TRBJ2-7, with D perhaps matching TRBD2 (5 bases). The CDR3 contains 13 residues. Germline V gene lookup returns CDR1 SGDLS and CDR2 YYNGEE. Trimming cost V 0 bases and J 6 bases, with 10 bases left between them. The CDR3 reads CASSVASEGEQYF. In DNA, the CDR3 is TGTGCCAGCAGCGTAGCCTCTGAGGGCGAGCAGTACTTC.

This clone was seen repeatedly, ten times or more. The chain joins TRBV30 to TRBJ1-1, with TRBD1 identical over 7 bases. The germline gives CDR1 GTSNPN, CDR2 SVGIG (reference sequence). The CDR3 has 16 residues. J was trimmed by 0 bases and V by 8 bases; bases with no gene match: 15. CDR3 residues: CASSGGETGMNTEAFF. For the CDR3, the DNA is TGTGCCAGTTCAGGCGGTGAGACAGGGATGAACACTGAAGCTTTCTTT. The full variable domain, rest sourced from reference TRBV30 and TRBJ1-1, is SQTIHQWPATLVQPVGSPLSLECTVEGTSNPNLYWYRQAAGRGLQLLFYSVGIGQISSEVPQNLSASRPQDRQFILSSKKLLLSDSGFYLCASSGGETGMNTEAFFGQGTRLTVV.

The CDR3 protein is CASSLTGGLHEQYF. CDR3 coding DNA: TGTGCCAGCAGCTTGACAGGGGGCCTCCACGAGCAGTACTTC. This rearrangement joins TRBV7-9 to TRBJ2-7; 10 nucleotides agree with TRBD1. J was trimmed by 5 bases and V by 3 bases; bases with no gene match: 4. Germline V CDR1 and CDR2: SEHNR, FQNEAQ (reference sequence). The CDR3 spans 14 residues. Together with reference TRBV7-9 and TRBJ2-7, the CDR3 gives the full variable domain: DTGVSQNPRHKITKRGQNVTFRCDPISEHNRLYWYRQTLGQGPEFLTYFQNEAQLEKSRLLSDRFSAERPKGSFSTLEIQRTEQGDSAMYLCASSLTGGLHEQYFGPGTRLTVT.

This rearrangement joins TRBV4-2 to TRBJ2-7, with 12 bases aligning to TRBD2. CDR1 is LGHNA, CDR2 YNFKEQ, per germline. J gave up 6 bases and V 0 bases, and 12 bases lay outside the gene matches. The CDR3 runs to 18 residues. The CDR3 spells CASSQDSWLAGGAVEQYF. As DNA, the CDR3 is TGTGCCAGCAGCCAAGATTCGTGGCTAGCGGGAGGGGCTGTCGAGCAGTACTTC.